This entry lists 4 T cell receptor beta chains sequenced from one sample in a study of PD-1 blockade in mismatch repair-deficient tumors. Profiled with immunoSEQ multiplex PCR; TCRdb holds only in-frame clones, not every one. The repertoire holds around 52,000 clones, with roughly 80% as singletons. The specimen was peripheral blood, collected less than 21 weeks after starting pembrolizumab. The receptors stem from an adult with mismatch repair-deficient cancer.

V gene TRBV11-2 combines with J gene TRBJ2-5; no firm D call. This CDR3 contains 17 residues. V lost 2 bases and J lost 5, with 21 bases in between. The germline V gene encodes CDR1 SGHAT and CDR2 FQNNGV. The CDR3 region is CASSLWASTVPSETQYF. The CDR3 DNA reads as TGTGCCAGCAGCTTATGGGCGTCGACTGTGCCAAGTGAGACCCAGTACTTC.

This clone was counted only a few times. The gene calls are TRBV5-5 and TRBJ2-3; no clear D. Trimming stripped 0 bases from V and 0 bases from J, with 14 bases between. The V gene's germline CDR1 is SGHKS and CDR2 YYEKEE (reference sequence). This CDR3 has 17 amino acids. The CDR3 protein is CASSLVTSDTSTDTQYF. Here the CDR3 DNA reads TGTGCCAGCAGCTTGGTAACTTCGGATACTAGCACAGATACGCAGTATTTT.

The chain recombines TRBV9 with TRBJ2-2; D possibly corresponds to TRBD2 (6 bases). This CDR3 has 16 residues. V was clipped by 0 bases and J by 1 base, with 10 bases between them. In germline, CDR1 is SGDLS, CDR2 YYNGEE. This CDR3 is CASSVGAGMNTGELFF. CDR3 nucleotide sequence: TGTGCCAGCAGCGTAGGTGCGGGGATGAACACCGGGGAGCTGTTTTTT.

This chain uses TRBV6-6 with TRBJ1-5; D remains unclear. Trimming cost V 2 bases and J 6 bases, with 17 bases left between them. Germline CDR1 is MNHNY and CDR2 is SVGAGI (reference sequence). CDR3 length equals 16 residues. CDR3 nucleotides: TGTGCCAGCAGTTACGGAGACGCAGGTCTTGGTCAGCCCCAGCATTTT. Translating gives CASSYGDAGLGQPQHF.